This T cell receptor (beta chain) stems from a study of blood T cell repertoires in COVID-19. Background on the study: Samples came from the United States, Italy and Spain, spanning acute and convalescent COVID-19. Sources were T cells, B-cell-depleted T cells, or PBMCs; the material itself was cDNA or gDNA.

Germline lookup yields CDR1 LNHDA and CDR2 SQIVND (reference sequence). V was shortened by 1 base and J by 3 bases, with 8 bases between the two germline ends. The CDR3 covers 14 residues. Authors' methods: For nucleated cells, counts were estimated from reference gene primer amplification. Here immunoSEQ multiplex PCR was the method, and the copy in TCRdb shows in-frame clones only, minus some. V and J calls and clone size are as listed in that table; D and trimming were resolved from the DNA. The data show about 95,000 clones, with approximately 84% seen just once and approximately 24% held by the top ten.

The sequencing input was peripheral blood. This rearrangement joins TRBV19 to TRBJ2-3, with D maybe TRBD2 (6 bases). The receptor's source is a human donor in a cohort sampled during active COVID-19. The CDR3 DNA reads as TGTGCCAGTAGTATAGGTGGGGGGACAGATACGCAGTATTTT. Protein: CASSIGGGTDTQYF.